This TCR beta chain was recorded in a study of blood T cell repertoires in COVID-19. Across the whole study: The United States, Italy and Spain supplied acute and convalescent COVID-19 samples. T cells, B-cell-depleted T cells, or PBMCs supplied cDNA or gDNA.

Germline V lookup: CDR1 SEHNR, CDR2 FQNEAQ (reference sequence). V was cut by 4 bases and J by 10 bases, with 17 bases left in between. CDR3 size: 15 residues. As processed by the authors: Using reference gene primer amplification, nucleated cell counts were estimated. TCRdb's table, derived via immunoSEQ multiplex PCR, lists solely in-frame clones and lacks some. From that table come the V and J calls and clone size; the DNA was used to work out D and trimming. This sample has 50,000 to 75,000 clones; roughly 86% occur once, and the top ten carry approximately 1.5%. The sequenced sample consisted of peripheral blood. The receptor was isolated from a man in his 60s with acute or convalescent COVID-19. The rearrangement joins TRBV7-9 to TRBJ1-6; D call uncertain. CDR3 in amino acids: CASSSDPAARSPLHF. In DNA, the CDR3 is TGTGCCAGCAGCTCCGACCCCGCGGCGCGGTCACCCCTCCACTTT. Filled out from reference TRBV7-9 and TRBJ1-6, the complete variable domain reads DTGVSQNPRHKITKRGQNVTFRCDPISEHNRLYWYRQTLGQGPEFLTYFQNEAQLEKSRLLSDRFSAERPKGSFSTLEIQRTEQGDSAMYLCASSSDPAARSPLHFGNGTRLTVT.